The 4 T cell receptor beta chains presented below share a single source sample, sequenced in a study of cytomegalovirus exposure and HLA in healthy donors. 13 Jbeta primers and 60 Vbeta primers were used for the PCR. The table came from immunoSEQ multiplex PCR; TCRdb's copy has only in-frame clones and leaves some out. The sample carries some 150,000 clones, approximately 84% recorded once. Material for sequencing was PBMCs. These receptor sequences come from a woman younger than 30 in good health and CMV-seronegative.

The chain recombines TRBV29-1 with TRBJ1-1; 9 bases map to TRBD1. Looked up from germline, CDR1 is SQVTM and CDR2 is ANQGSEA. With V trimmed by 6 bases and J by 6 bases, 8 bases remained unmatched. CDR3 length: 13 residues. CDR3 nucleotides: TGCAGCGTCGCCGACAGGGGGAAGGCTGAAGCTTTCTTT. The encoded protein is CSVADRGKAEAFF.

CDR3 sequence: CASSQPQGSGNTIYF. The CDR3, as DNA: TGTGCCAGCAGCCAGCCACAGGGCTCTGGAAACACCATATATTTT. The chain employs TRBV4-2 and TRBJ1-3; the D gene is possibly TRBD1 (6 bases). CDR3 size: 15 residues. Trimming took 3 bases from V and 0 from J, leaving 9 bases between them. Germline V gives CDR1 LGHNA, CDR2 YNFKEQ.

The chain is built from TRBV28 and TRBJ2-5; 10 nucleotides line up with TRBD1. Judging by the DNA end, TRBJ2-7 fits better; the J call may be wrong. CDR1 and CDR2 from the germline V gene are MDHEN and SYDVKM. CDR3 length: 14 amino acids. CDR3 protein: CATIFGQGDHEQYF. As DNA, the CDR3 is TGTGCCACCATATTCGGACAGGGGGACCACGAGCAGTACTTC.

This sequence joins TRBV11-2 and TRBJ2-1; 11 bases line up with TRBD2. After removal of 1 base from V and 3 bases from J, the junction contained 8 bases not matched to a gene. Germline CDR1 is SGHAT and CDR2 is FQNNGV. The CDR3 is made up of 18 amino acids. The CDR3 loop is CASSLGVSGTSGYNEQFF. The DNA of the CDR3 is TGTGCCAGCAGCTTAGGCGTTTCAGGGACTAGCGGCTACAATGAGCAGTTCTTC.